This section outlines one T cell receptor beta chain sequence together with its context. Blood CD8+ and CD4+ T cells underwent high-throughput TCR beta sequencing. This sample stems from a study of CD8 T cells in Susac syndrome. RNA, at about 0.5 to 1 ug, was reverse transcribed with random hexamers. An immunoSEQ multiplex PCR amplified TCR beta CDR3 over 54 Vbeta and 13 Jbeta. TCRdb called the immunoSEQ multiplex PCR reads again in MiXCR, with one record for every CDR3 protein. The sample consists of 300,000 or so distinct CDR3 sequences, around 90% of them appearing once. Germline loops: CDR1 DFQATT, CDR2 SNEGSKA (reference sequence). Trimming cost V 6 bases and J 2 bases, with 13 bases left between them. The CDR3 is 14 amino acids.

Material: CD4+ T cells from PBMCs. The V gene is TRBV20-1, the J gene TRBJ1-4, with D unresolved. This TCR came from a human donor with multiple sclerosis. The CDR3 sequence is CSAIPPRTNEKLFF. CDR3 nucleotides: TGCAGTGCGATCCCCCCTCGGACTAATGAAAAACTGTTTTTT.